Listed below are T cell receptor beta chains from one sample, sequenced in a study of blood T cells in healthy people across ages. MiXCR was run by TCRdb on the 5' RACE reads, yielding one entry per CDR3 protein. The sample has roughly 800,000 distinct CDR3 sequences, roughly 64% seen once. The material sequenced was blood. Receptors originate from a man aged 30 to 45 in good health. Each CDR3 is given with its conserved first and last residue. Fields, in order: D gene, V gene, J gene, clone size, CDR3 DNA, CDR3 protein. The D gene is left open where the match is weak. Size is stated for part of the rows, as once, few or many counts, or as a class when the clone is expanded.

TRBD2	TRBV28	TRBJ2-3	.	TGTGCCAGTCGGGACTACAACACAGATACGCAGTATTTT	CASRDYNTDTQYF
.	TRBV28	TRBJ2-3	.	TGTGCCAGCAGTCCAGACAGAATCCTGTTCACAGATACGCAGTATTTT	CASSPDRILFTDTQYF
.	TRBV11-1	TRBJ1-1	few	TGTGCCAGCAGCTTCCGGGAGGCACCTGAAGCTTTCTTT	CASSFREAPEAFF
TRBD1	TRBV20-1	TRBJ2-7	few	TGCAGTGTCGAGACAGGGCAGTTCTACGAGCAGTACTTC	CSVETGQFYEQYF
.	TRBV6-2/TRBV6-3	TRBJ1-1	few	TGTGCCAGCAGTTACTCGATGGAGAACACTGAAGCTTTCTTT	CASSYSMENTEAFF
.	TRBV2	TRBJ2-1	.	TGTGCCAGCAGAGCCTGGAGCGGATCCTACAATGAGCAGTTCTTC	CASRAWSGSYNEQFF
.	TRBV20-1	TRBJ2-4	.	TGCAGTGCTAGAGCGGGTGCGGCCAAAAACATTCAGTACTTC	CSARAGAAKNIQYF
.	TRBV28	TRBJ2-4	.	TGTGCCAGCAGTTTTGAGGGGCTAGCCAAAAACATTCAGTACTTC	CASSFEGLAKNIQYF
TRBD1	TRBV15	TRBJ2-3	few	TGTGCCACCAGCAGGCGACAGGGAGATACGCAGTATTTT	CATSRRQGDTQYF
TRBD2	TRBV6-5	TRBJ2-3	.	TGTGCCAGCAGTCCGACCCGGGACTACCGCACAGATACGCAGTATTTT	CASSPTRDYRTDTQYF
.	TRBV7-9	TRBJ1-4	.	TGTGTCAGCAGCCTGGACGGTGAACTGTTTTTT	CVSSLDGELFF
TRBD2	TRBV28	TRBJ2-1	.	TGTGCCAGCAGGGGACTAGGGCAGCATGAGCAGTTCTTC	CASRGLGQHEQFF
.	TRBV14	TRBJ2-7	.	TGTGCCAGCAGCCCCGTTTGGGGGAATGGGTACGAGCAGTACTTC	CASSPVWGNGYEQYF
.	TRBV20-1	TRBJ2-3	.	TGCAGTGCTAGATCCCTGGGGCTAACAGATCTTCCCACAGATACGCAGTATTTT	CSARSLGLTDLPTDTQYF
TRBD2	TRBV7-8	TRBJ2-3	.	TGTGCCAGCAGCTCCTGGACTAGCGCTGGAGATACGCAGTATTTT	CASSSWTSAGDTQYF
.	TRBV6-5	TRBJ2-3	.	TGTGCCAGCAGCCTAGAGACCTCCGTGTCGGATACGCAGTATTTT	CASSLETSVSDTQYF
TRBD2	TRBV12-3/TRBV12-4	TRBJ2-1	.	TGTGCCAGCAATAGCGGGGGCACCTACAATGAGCAGTTCTTC	CASNSGGTYNEQFF
.	TRBV28	TRBJ2-2	once	TGTGCCAGCAGTTTAGGCCACAGGAGAAAGAACACCGGGGAGCTGTTTTTT	CASSLGHRRKNTGELFF
.	TRBV12-3/TRBV12-4	TRBJ2-2	.	TGTGCCAGCAGTCTGACACCGGCAAACACCGGGGAGCTGTTTTTT	CASSLTPANTGELFF
.	TRBV12-3/TRBV12-4	TRBJ2-1	.	TGTGCCAGCAGTTCCCTTTCCGGCCTCCACCCCTACAATGAGCAGTTCTTC	CASSSLSGLHPYNEQFF
TRBD2	TRBV7-2	TRBJ2-7	.	TGTGCCAGCAGCGCGGGACTAGCGGACATAGACTACGAGCAGTACTTC	CASSAGLADIDYEQYF
.	TRBV7-2	TRBJ2-1	.	TGTGCCAGCAGCTTAGATACCGGGCCGTACAATGAGCAGTTCTTC	CASSLDTGPYNEQFF
.	TRBV20-1	TRBJ1-5	few	TGCAGTGCTACGACCGAGGGGGGTCAGCCCCAGCATTTT	CSATTEGGQPQHF
.	TRBV11-2	TRBJ2-2	.	TGTGCCAGCACTACTCGGTCGGGCGGGGAGCTGTTTTTT	CASTTRSGGELFF